Below are 21 T cell receptor beta chains sequenced from a single sample in a study of shared clonotypes between healthy human individuals. Method: immunoSEQ multiplex PCR; TCRdb's copy keeps in-frame clones and lacks some. The sample consists of 1,500,000 or so clones, approximately 98.5% of them appearing once. Sequencing used naive CD4+ T cells sorted from blood. Indicated subset: CD45RA+ positively selected. The source is a young man in good health.

The J gene is TRBJ1-3, the V gene TRBV5-1; D gene uncertain. Looked up from germline, CDR1 is SGHRS and CDR2 is YFSETQ. V gave up 0 bases and J gave up 4 bases, with 11 bases separating them. This CDR3 spans 15 amino acids. DNA of the CDR3: TGCGCCAGCAGCTTGGATGCGGGGTCCGGAAACACCATATATTTT. This encodes CASSLDAGSGNTIYF. Variable domain in full (rest from reference TRBV5-1 and TRBJ1-3): KAGVTQTPRYLIKTRGQQVTLSCSPISGHRSVSWYQQTPGQGLQFLFEYFSETQRNKGNFPGRFSGRQFSNSRSEMNVSTLELGDSALYLCASSLDAGSGNTIYFGEGSWLTVV.

The chain employs TRBV9 and TRBJ2-1; 8 bases are shared with TRBD2. This CDR3 has 16 amino acids. J gave up 10 bases and V 4 bases, and 16 bases lay outside the gene matches. CDR1 is SGDLS and CDR2 is YYNGEE in the germline V gene. The CDR3: CASSPRLAGGLGEQFF. CDR3 in DNA: TGTGCCAGCAGCCCCAGGCTTGCGGGAGGTTTAGGGGAGCAGTTCTTC.

The chain employs TRBV2 and TRBJ2-3, with D perhaps TRBD2 (5 bases). CDR3 size: 14 residues. V was pared by 6 bases and J by 0 bases, with 10 bases between. Germline CDR1 is SNHLY and CDR2 is FYNNEI. As DNA, the CDR3 is TGTGCCAGCAGACGAGGGCCTAGCACAGATACGCAGTATTTT. Amino acids: CASRRGPSTDTQYF.

The chain is built from TRBV7-2 and TRBJ2-3; D unclear. The CDR3 extends over 14 amino acids. From germline, CDR1 is SGHTA and CDR2 FQGNSA. The V end lost 6 bases, the J end lost 6 bases, and 16 bases lay between the germline ends. The DNA of the CDR3 is TGTGCCAGCAGATCCACCGGTCCCCCGGATACGCAGTATTTT. It yields the protein CASRSTGPPDTQYF.

The CDR3 nucleotides read TGCGCCAGCAGAACCGGGACAGGGTCCGAGCAGTACTTC. Its translation is CASRTGTGSEQYF. The V and J genes are TRBV5-1 and TRBJ2-7, with TRBD1 matching 9 bases. The CDR3 runs to 13 residues. V lost 5 bases, J lost 6 bases, and 6 bases stayed unmatched. CDR1 and CDR2 from the germline V gene are SGHRS and YFSETQ.

J is TRBJ2-1 and V is TRBV12-5; D is possibly TRBD1 (6 bases). Germline-derived CDR1 and CDR2 are LGHNT and FRNRAP. V lost 0 bases and J lost 9, with 15 bases in between. This CDR3 has 15 residues. The CDR3 region has the DNA TGTGCTAGTGGTTTGGTACAAGGGACATTTGGTGAGCAGTTCTTC. This encodes CASGLVQGTFGEQFF.

The rearrangement joins TRBV6-6 to TRBJ1-5, with 9 bases aligning to TRBD1. Germline V CDR1 and CDR2: MNHNY, SVGAGI (reference sequence). The CDR3 spans 12 residues. The junction had 3 bases not matched to a gene; V was cut back by 11 bases and J by 4 bases. The CDR3 is CAGGQGNQPQHF. For the CDR3, the DNA is TGTGCCGGAGGACAGGGGAATCAGCCCCAGCATTTT.

V usage is TRBV30 and J usage is TRBJ2-7; perhaps TRBD2 as D (6 bases). CDR3 length equals 13 residues. Germline CDR1 and CDR2: GTSNPN and SVGIG (reference sequence). V lost 3 bases and J 2 bases, leaving 11 bases between the germline ends. The CDR3 sequence: CAWRDPGAYEQYF. The CDR3 DNA reads as TGTGCCTGGAGGGACCCGGGAGCCTACGAGCAGTACTTC.

The chain combines TRBV28 with TRBJ2-7; 14 bases align to TRBD2. Looked up from germline, CDR1 is MDHEN and CDR2 is SYDVKM. The junction had 6 bases not matched to a gene; V was cut back by 6 bases and J by 2 bases. This CDR3 is built from 16 residues. Written as DNA, the CDR3 is TGTGCCAGCAGCTATCGACTAGCGGGAGGGACCTACGAGCAGTACTTC. This translates into CASSYRLAGGTYEQYF.

The chain joins TRBV27 to TRBJ1-2, with D possibly TRBD1 on 5 matching bases. Germline CDR1 is MNHEY and CDR2 is SMNVEV (reference sequence). The V and J ends lost 6 bases and 0 bases respectively, with 14 bases between them. The CDR3 length is 15 residues. The DNA for the CDR3 is TGTGCCAGCAGAAGGGAGGGGAGTTCTAACTATGGCTACACCTTC. This gives the protein CASRREGSSNYGYTF.

The chain employs TRBV7-2 and TRBJ2-5, with D possibly called TRBD1 or TRBD2 (6 bases each). Between the trimmed V and J ends, which lost 5 bases and 4 bases, there was a span of 20 bases. CDR1 is SGHTA and CDR2 is FQGNSA in the germline V gene. The CDR3 is made up of 16 amino acids. CDR3 loop: CASSKGTPAGRETQYF. CDR3 sequence (DNA): TGTGCCAGCAGCAAAGGGACACCCGCGGGGAGAGAGACCCAGTACTTC.

This clone occurred once. A junction end diverges from the germline sequence, so it may reflect a read error. The chain joins TRBV7-7 to TRBJ2-1, with 12 bases fitting TRBD2. The CDR3 is 17 residues long. Germline V CDR1 and CDR2: SSHAT, FNYEAQ (reference sequence). The CDR3 DNA sequence: TGTGCTAGCAGCCCCTTGGCCGGACTAGCGGGGAGAAATGAGCAGTTCTTC. This translates into CASSPLAGLAGRNEQFF.

This chain uses TRBV27 with TRBJ2-3; the match to TRBD2 covers 7 bases. Germline trimming cut 5 bases from V and 6 bases from J; bases unmatched to any gene: 11. Germline V lookup: CDR1 MNHEY, CDR2 SMNVEV (reference sequence). The CDR3 totals 15 residues. This chain's CDR3 is CASSVPGGLGDTQYF. DNA for the CDR3: TGTGCCAGCAGTGTACCGGGAGGCCTGGGGGATACGCAGTATTTT.

V and J are TRBV18 and TRBJ2-1; TRBD1 matches 9 bases. Germline V gene data show CDR1 as KGHSH and CDR2 as LQKENI. The CDR3 runs to 16 residues. V lost 0 bases, J lost 4 bases, and 4 bases stayed unmatched. The CDR3 nucleotides are TGTGCCAGCTCACCACCAGGACAGGGGATTTACAATGAGCAGTTCTTC. Translation: CASSPPGQGIYNEQFF.

This chain joins TRBV5-1 and TRBJ1-1; no reliable D call. Germline CDR1 is SGHRS and CDR2 is YFSETQ. The CDR3 contains 15 residues. V was pared by 1 base and J by 2 bases, with 12 bases between. In DNA form, the CDR3 reads TGCGCCAGCAGCTTGCAAGGACGGGTAAACACTGAAGCTTTCTTT. Encoded protein: CASSLQGRVNTEAFF.

This chain joins TRBV5-1 and TRBJ2-3, with 7 bases lining up with TRBD2. Germline values: CDR1 SGHRS, CDR2 YFSETQ. The length of the CDR3 is 16 residues. V trimming: 3 bases; J trimming: 6 bases; junction bases outside the gene matches: 13. The CDR3 coding sequence is TGCGCCAGCAGCTCCCTGCTTACGTGGGGAGGGGATACGCAGTATTTT. This sequence encodes CASSSLLTWGGDTQYF.

CDR3 DNA: TGTGCCAGTAGTCCTCGGGCAATGGGACTAGCGTCCTACAATGAGCAGTTCTTC. Amino acids: CASSPRAMGLASYNEQFF. The V and J genes are TRBV19 and TRBJ2-1, with TRBD2 matching over 10 bases. The germline gives CDR1 LNHDA, CDR2 SQIVND (reference sequence). This CDR3 has 18 residues. V gave up 5 bases and J gave up 1 base; unmatched junction bases: 11.

Only one count was recorded for this clone. This chain links TRBV28 with TRBJ2-1; TRBD1 agrees at 8 bases. Germline values: CDR1 MDHEN, CDR2 SYDVKM. The CDR3 totals 16 residues. Trimming cost V 6 bases and J 0 bases; bases outside gene matches: 7. The CDR3 sequence is CASSNGQGSSYNEQFF. The CDR3 nucleotides are TGTGCCAGCAGCAATGGACAGGGCAGCTCCTACAATGAGCAGTTCTTC. The whole variable domain, remainder taken from reference TRBV28 and TRBJ2-1, is DVKVTQSSRYLVKRTGEKVFLECVQDMDHENMFWYRQDPGLGLRLIYFSYDVKMKEKGDIPEGYSVSREKKERFSLILESASTNQTSMYLCASSNGQGSSYNEQFFGPGTRLTVL.

V gene TRBV11-3 combines with J gene TRBJ2-3; no clear D gene. There are 15 residues in the CDR3. Germline CDR1 is SGHNT and CDR2 is YENEEA. V lost 0 bases, J lost 0 bases, and 7 bases lay in between. DNA for the CDR3: TGTGCCAGCAGCTTAGATACACAGAGCACAGATACGCAGTATTTT. Translated: CASSLDTQSTDTQYF.

As DNA, the CDR3 is TGTGCCATCTGCCCGGGACAGACTGCTGAAGCTTTCTTT. Translation: CAICPGQTAEAFF. V usage is TRBV10-3 and J usage is TRBJ1-1, with 7 bases lining up with TRBD1. The CDR3 extends over 13 amino acids. V shed 8 bases, J shed 6 bases, and the junction held 9 bases outside the gene matches. Germline CDR1 is ENHRY and CDR2 is SYGVKD.

V gene TRBV11-3 combines with J gene TRBJ2-2, with D perhaps matching TRBD1 or TRBD2 (5 bases each). The CDR3 runs to 15 residues. Looked up from germline, CDR1 is SGHNT and CDR2 is YENEEA. Trimming took off 3 bases at V and 3 bases at J, with 11 bases between the two ends. DNA for the CDR3: TGTGCCAGCAGCTTGGGGGTCTCCGACACCGGGGAGCTGTTTTTT. It codes for CASSLGVSDTGELFF.